At least ten counts were recorded for the clone carrying this T cell receptor beta chain. What it binds is unknown. Mouse gene names apply. The read stops 4 residues short of the end of the CDR3; the missing end is completed from the germline J gene. The same CDR3 is also encoded by other DNA sequences in this sample. Sorting of pooled cutaneous lymph node cells used CD4, CD8alpha, NKG2D, NKG2ACE and other markers. This sample is part of a study of CD8+ T cells in alopecia areata. Study-level background: Skin-grafted roughly 7-11-week-old female C3H/HeJ mice received tissue from roughly 6-13-month-old C3H/HeJ donors with spontaneous alopecia. Study conclusions and caveats: TCRs were shared less clearly across patients than in mice, possibly for HLA-related reasons. Clonality in lesional scalp, especially alopecia totalis/universalis, exceeded that of normal scalp. Scalp samples also yield sequences from resident alphabeta T cells of normal skin.

The germline V gene has CDR1 FNHDT and CDR2 SITEND (reference sequence). After removal of 5 bases from V and 3 bases from J, the junction contained 2 bases not matched to a gene. There are 14 residues in the CDR3. It was cDNA, reverse transcribed from extracted RNA, that served as the sequencing template. The table came from immunoSEQ multiplex PCR; TCRdb's copy has only in-frame clones and leaves some out. The sample presents more than 250,000 clones, none singletons. The sequence derives from a C3H/HeJ mouse with alopecia areata. The MHC haplotype recorded for the strain is H2-k. Sequences were obtained from CD4+ T cells sorted from a lymph node. This sequence joins TRBV19 and TRBJ2-5, with TRBD2 matching over 11 bases. The sequenced CDR3 bases are TGTGCCAGCAGCCGACTGGGGGGGCAAGAC. Translated: CASSRLGGQD. The whole CDR3 reads CASSRLGGQDTQYF.